A single sample is the source of the 3 T cell receptor beta chains below, sequenced in a study of breast tumors, draining lymph nodes, adjacent tissues. TCRdb re-analysed the multiplex PCR reads in MiXCR, keeping a single row per CDR3 protein. This sample has 60,000 to 70,000 distinct CDR3 sequences, with around 52% found just once. Input material: breast tumor tissue. The receptors derive from a female donor with breast cancer. Some clones in this sample may be carry-over from other donors' samples.

V is TRBV2 and J is TRBJ1-2; TRBD1 is a possible D gene (5 bases). This CDR3 has 19 amino acids. From germline, CDR1 is SNHLY and CDR2 FYNNEI. V lost 7 bases and J 2 bases, leaving 29 bases between the germline ends. The CDR3 DNA follows: TGTGCCAGCATGGCTGGGCTAGCGGGGGTCAATGAGCAAAACTATGGCTACACCTTC. This sequence encodes CASMAGLAGVNEQNYGYTF.

In DNA form, the CDR3 reads TGTGCCAGCAGCCAAGATTCGGTCTTTTCACCCCTCCACTTT. Its protein is CASSQDSVFSPLHF. This chain connects TRBV14 to TRBJ1-6, with unresolved D. With 0 bases removed from V and 9 bases from J, the gap between germline ends came to 9 bases. The germline V gene encodes CDR1 SGHDN and CDR2 FVKESK. The CDR3 length is 14 residues.

This clonotype was recorded only once. The CDR3 region has the DNA TGCGCCAGCAGCCAAGATCCACCGGGGGCCGGTGAAAAACTGTTTTTT. Translating it yields CASSQDPPGAGEKLFF. The chain is built from TRBV4-1 and TRBJ1-4; possible D gene TRBD1, 6 bases. The ends were cut back, 0 bases at V and 7 bases at J, with 15 bases in the middle. Germline values: CDR1 MGHRA, CDR2 YSYEKL. The CDR3 has 16 amino acids.